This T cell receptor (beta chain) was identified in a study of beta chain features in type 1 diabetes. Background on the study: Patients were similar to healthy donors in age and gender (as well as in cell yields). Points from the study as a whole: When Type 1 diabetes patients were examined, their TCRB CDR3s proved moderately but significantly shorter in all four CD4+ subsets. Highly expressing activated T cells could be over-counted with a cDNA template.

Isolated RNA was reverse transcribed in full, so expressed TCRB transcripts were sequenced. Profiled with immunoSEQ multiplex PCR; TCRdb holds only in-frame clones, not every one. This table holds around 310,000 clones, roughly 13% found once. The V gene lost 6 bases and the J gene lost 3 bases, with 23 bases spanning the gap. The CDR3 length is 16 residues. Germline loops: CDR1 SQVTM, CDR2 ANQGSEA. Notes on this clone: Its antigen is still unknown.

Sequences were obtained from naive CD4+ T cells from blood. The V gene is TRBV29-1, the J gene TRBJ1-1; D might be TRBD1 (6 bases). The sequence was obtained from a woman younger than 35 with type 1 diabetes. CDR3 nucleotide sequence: TGCAGCGTAGAGAGCAGCCGGCCCCAGGGGTACACTGAAGCTTTCTTT. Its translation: CSVESSRPQGYTEAFF.